These 10 T cell receptor beta chains were sequenced from one sample in a study of cytomegalovirus exposure and HLA in healthy donors. PCR employed 60 Vbeta and 13 Jbeta primers. This table comes from immunoSEQ multiplex PCR, and its TCRdb copy is limited to in-frame clones, with some not included. Of fewer than 200,000 clones in the sample, 82% were seen once. Sequenced material: PBMCs. The receptors here all came from a male donor in good health and CMV-seronegative.

This clone was counted once. V gene TRBV7-2 combines with J gene TRBJ2-7, with TRBD1 matching over 9 bases. V shed 5 bases, J shed 4 bases, and the junction held 6 bases outside the gene matches. This CDR3 comprises 14 residues. Germline assignment: CDR1 SGHTA and CDR2 FQGNSA. As DNA, the CDR3 is TGTGCCAGCAGCGGACGGGACAGGGCGTACGAGCAGTACTTC. Protein sequence: CASSGRDRAYEQYF.

This clone was counted only a few times. The chain couples TRBV6-1 to TRBJ2-2; 10 bases agree with TRBD2. Germline values: CDR1 MNHNS, CDR2 SASEGT. V dropped 4 bases and J dropped 1; count of bases not matched to a gene: 3. This CDR3 spans 16 amino acids. This CDR3 is CASSGRLAGNTGELFF. The CDR3, as DNA: TGTGCCAGCAGTGGCCGACTAGCGGGGAACACCGGGGAGCTGTTTTTT.

V and J are TRBV19 and TRBJ2-1; tentatively, D is TRBD1 (5 bases). V was pared by 2 bases and J by 5 bases, with 13 bases between. Per the germline V gene, CDR1 is LNHDA and CDR2 is SQIVND (reference sequence). CDR3 length equals 15 residues. The CDR3 DNA follows: TGTGCCAGTAGTATAACACGTGACAGACACAATGAGCAGTTCTTC. Encoded protein: CASSITRDRHNEQFF.

The chain is built from TRBV6-4 and TRBJ2-6; TRBD1 matches at 10 bases. The CDR3 is made up of 21 amino acids. Trimming at V came to 2 bases and at J to 2 bases, leaving 15 bases not matched to a gene. CDR1 and CDR2 (germline): MRHNA, SNTAGT. The CDR3 nucleotides read TGTGCCAGCAGTGACCCTGACAGGGGGCGCAACCACCTGCCTGGGGCCAACGTCCTGACTTTC. Its protein is CASSDPDRGRNHLPGANVLTF.

This CDR3 is CASSLIPTGVKDGYTF. The CDR3 nucleotides read TGTGCCAGCAGTCTTATCCCGACAGGGGTTAAGGATGGCTACACCTTC. The J gene is TRBJ1-2, the V gene TRBV2, with 8 bases identical to TRBD1. In germline, CDR1 is SNHLY, CDR2 FYNNEI. After removal of 5 bases from V and 6 bases from J, the junction contained 14 bases not matched to a gene. The CDR3 covers 16 residues. Combining the CDR3 with reference TRBV2 and TRBJ1-2 gives the whole variable domain EPEVTQTPSHQVTQMGQEVILRCVPISNHLYFYWYRQILGQKVEFLVSFYNNEISEKSEIFDDQFSVERPDGSNFTLKIRSTKLEDSAMYFCASSLIPTGVKDGYTFGSGTRLTVV.

The chain uses TRBV29-1 and TRBJ2-1; 9 nucleotides line up with TRBD2. Trimming took 2 bases from V and 0 from J; bases not matched to a gene: 5. The CDR3 extends over 16 amino acids. Germline V lookup: CDR1 SQVTM, CDR2 ANQGSEA. In DNA, the CDR3 is TGCAGCGTTGAACAGCCTAGCGGGAACTCCTACAATGAGCAGTTCTTC. Translating it yields CSVEQPSGNSYNEQFF.

This chain connects TRBV7-9 to TRBJ1-4; 9 bases line up with TRBD1. The CDR3 is 15 residues long. After removal of 5 bases from V and 6 bases from J, the junction contained 7 bases not matched to a gene. Germline V gene data show CDR1 as SEHNR and CDR2 as FQNEAQ (reference sequence). The CDR3 is CASSPPDRGHEKLFF. The CDR3 DNA is TGTGCCAGCAGCCCCCCGGACAGGGGTCATGAAAAACTGTTTTTT.

The chain links TRBV5-4 to TRBJ2-7; TRBD1 might be the D (6 bases). Germline V lookup: CDR1 SGHNT, CDR2 YYREEE (reference sequence). This CDR3 comprises 13 residues. Trimming shortened V by 2 bases and J by 3 bases, and 9 bases separated the two germline ends. CDR3 coding DNA: TGTGCCAGCAGCTTCGGACAGAACTACGAGCAGTACTTC. Translating gives CASSFGQNYEQYF.

This chain uses TRBV29-1 with TRBJ2-5; 8 nucleotides align to TRBD2. Germline loops: CDR1 SQVTM, CDR2 ANQGSEA. The V gene end was trimmed by 4 bases and the J gene end by 5 bases; junction bases not matched to a gene: 9. This CDR3 region has 14 residues. The DNA of the CDR3 is TGCAGCGTTGCACAGAGCGGGAGAGGCGAGACCCAGTACTTC. It specifies CSVAQSGRGETQYF.

The V gene is TRBV2, the J gene TRBJ2-5; 9 bases are shared with TRBD1. Trimming at V came to 6 bases and at J to 4 bases, leaving 6 bases not matched to a gene. The CDR3 is 14 amino acids. Germline V lookup: CDR1 SNHLY, CDR2 FYNNEI. This CDR3 reads CASRRDRDGETQYF. The DNA of the CDR3 is TGTGCCAGCAGGCGGGACAGGGATGGAGAGACCCAGTACTTC. The full variable domain, in which reference TRBV2 and TRBJ2-5 provide the parts outside the CDR3, is EPEVTQTPSHQVTQMGQEVILRCVPISNHLYFYWYRQILGQKVEFLVSFYNNEISEKSEIFDDQFSVERPDGSNFTLKIRSTKLEDSAMYFCASRRDRDGETQYFGPGTRLLVL.